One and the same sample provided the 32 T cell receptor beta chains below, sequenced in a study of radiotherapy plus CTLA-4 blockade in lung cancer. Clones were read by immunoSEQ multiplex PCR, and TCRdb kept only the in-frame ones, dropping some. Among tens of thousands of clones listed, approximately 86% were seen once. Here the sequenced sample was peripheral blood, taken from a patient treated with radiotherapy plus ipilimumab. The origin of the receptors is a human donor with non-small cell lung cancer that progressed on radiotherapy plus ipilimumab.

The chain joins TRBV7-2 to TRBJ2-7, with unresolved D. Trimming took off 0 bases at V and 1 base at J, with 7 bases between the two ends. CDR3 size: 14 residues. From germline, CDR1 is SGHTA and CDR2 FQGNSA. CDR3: CASSLASASYEQYF. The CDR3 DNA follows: TGTGCCAGCAGCTTAGCCAGCGCATCCTACGAGCAGTACTTC.

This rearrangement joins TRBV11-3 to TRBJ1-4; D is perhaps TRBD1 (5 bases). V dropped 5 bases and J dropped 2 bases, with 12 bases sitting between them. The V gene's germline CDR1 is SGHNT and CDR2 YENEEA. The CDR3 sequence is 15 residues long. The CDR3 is CASSLNWGTNEKLFF. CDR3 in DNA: TGTGCCAGCAGCCTCAATTGGGGGACTAATGAAAAACTGTTTTTT.

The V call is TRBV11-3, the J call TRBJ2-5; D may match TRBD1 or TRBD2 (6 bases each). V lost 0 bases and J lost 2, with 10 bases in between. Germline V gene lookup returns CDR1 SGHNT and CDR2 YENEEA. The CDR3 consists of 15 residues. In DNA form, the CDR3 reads TGTGCCAGCAGCTTAGAGGGGGGCTATCAAGAGACCCAGTACTTC. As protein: CASSLEGGYQETQYF.

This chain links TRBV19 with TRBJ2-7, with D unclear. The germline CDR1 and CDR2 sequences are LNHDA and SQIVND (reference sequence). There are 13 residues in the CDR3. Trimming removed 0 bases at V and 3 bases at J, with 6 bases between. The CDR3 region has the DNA TGTGCCAGTAGTATAGATCTCGGCTACGAGCAGTACTTC. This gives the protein CASSIDLGYEQYF.

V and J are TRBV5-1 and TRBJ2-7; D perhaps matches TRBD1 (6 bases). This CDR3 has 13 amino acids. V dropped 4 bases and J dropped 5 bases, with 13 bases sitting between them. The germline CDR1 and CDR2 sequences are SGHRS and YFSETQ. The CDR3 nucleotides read TGCGCCAGCAGCCAGACAGGAATCAACGAGCAGTACTTC. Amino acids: CASSQTGINEQYF.

The CDR3 region is CASRLGTRGRGTEAFF. The CDR3 coding sequence is TGTGCAAGTCGCTTAGGGACTAGGGGGCGAGGCACTGAAGCTTTCTTT. The chain is built from TRBV12-2 and TRBJ1-1. TRBV12-2 is a documented pseudogene. There are 16 residues in the CDR3.

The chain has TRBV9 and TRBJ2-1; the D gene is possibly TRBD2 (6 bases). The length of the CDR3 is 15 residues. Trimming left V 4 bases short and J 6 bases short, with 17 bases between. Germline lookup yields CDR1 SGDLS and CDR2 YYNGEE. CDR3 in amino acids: CASSTLTSWSNEQFF. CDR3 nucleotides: TGTGCCAGCAGCACTCTGACTAGTTGGAGCAATGAGCAGTTCTTC. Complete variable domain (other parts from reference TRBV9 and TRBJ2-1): DSGVTQTPKHLITATGQRVTLRCSPRSGDLSVYWYQQSLDQGLQFLIQYYNGEERAKGNILERFSAQQFPDLHSELNLSSLELGDSALYFCASSTLTSWSNEQFFGPGTRLTVL.

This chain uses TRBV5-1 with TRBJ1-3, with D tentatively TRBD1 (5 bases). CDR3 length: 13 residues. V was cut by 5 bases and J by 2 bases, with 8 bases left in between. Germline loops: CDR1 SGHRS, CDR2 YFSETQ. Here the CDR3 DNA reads TGCGCCAGCAGGGGGGATCCTGGAAACACCATATATTTT. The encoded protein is CASRGDPGNTIYF.

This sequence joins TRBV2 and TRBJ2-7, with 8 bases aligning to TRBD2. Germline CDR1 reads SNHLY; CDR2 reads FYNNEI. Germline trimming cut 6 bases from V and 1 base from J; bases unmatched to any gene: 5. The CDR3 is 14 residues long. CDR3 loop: CASSAERGSYEQYF. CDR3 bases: TGTGCCAGCAGCGCCGAGCGGGGGTCCTACGAGCAGTACTTC.

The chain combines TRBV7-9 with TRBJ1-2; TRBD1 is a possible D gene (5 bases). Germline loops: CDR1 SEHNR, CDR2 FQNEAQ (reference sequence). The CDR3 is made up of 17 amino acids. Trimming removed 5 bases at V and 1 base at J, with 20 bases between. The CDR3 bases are TGTGCCAGCAGCCATTCCAACCCGGGGGGGAGTAACTATGGCTACACCTTC. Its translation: CASSHSNPGGSNYGYTF.

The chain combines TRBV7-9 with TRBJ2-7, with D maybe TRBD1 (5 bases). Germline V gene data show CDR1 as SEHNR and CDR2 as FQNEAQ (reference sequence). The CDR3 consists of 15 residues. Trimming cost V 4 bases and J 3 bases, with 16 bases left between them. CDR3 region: CASSSRDITGYEQYF. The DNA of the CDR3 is TGTGCCAGCAGCTCTCGTGATATCACAGGCTACGAGCAGTACTTC.

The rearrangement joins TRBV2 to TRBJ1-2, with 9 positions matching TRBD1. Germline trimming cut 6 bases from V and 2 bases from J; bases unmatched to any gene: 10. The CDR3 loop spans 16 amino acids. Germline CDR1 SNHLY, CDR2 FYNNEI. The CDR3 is CASSVLRQGGNYGYTF. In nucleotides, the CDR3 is TGTGCCAGCAGCGTGTTACGACAGGGGGGAAACTATGGCTACACCTTC.

The CDR3 bases are TGTGCCAGCAGCCAAGCGCAGATAGCCAAAAACATTCAGTACTTC. Protein sequence: CASSQAQIAKNIQYF. The chain uses TRBV4-2 and TRBJ2-4, with D uncertain. CDR3 length: 15 amino acids. From germline, CDR1 is LGHNA and CDR2 YNFKEQ. The ends were cut back, 1 base at V and 0 bases at J, with 7 bases in the middle.

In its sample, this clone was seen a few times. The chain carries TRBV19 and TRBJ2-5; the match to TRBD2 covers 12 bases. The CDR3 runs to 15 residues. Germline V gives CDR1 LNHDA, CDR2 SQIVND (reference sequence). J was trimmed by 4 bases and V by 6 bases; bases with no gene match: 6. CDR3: CASRRTSGRPETQYF. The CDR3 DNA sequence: TGTGCCAGTAGGCGAACTAGCGGGAGGCCAGAGACCCAGTACTTC.

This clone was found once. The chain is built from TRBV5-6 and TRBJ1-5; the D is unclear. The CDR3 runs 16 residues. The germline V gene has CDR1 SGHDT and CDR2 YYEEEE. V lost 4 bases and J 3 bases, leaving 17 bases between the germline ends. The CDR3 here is CASSPPRVGINQPQHF. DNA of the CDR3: TGTGCCAGCAGCCCCCCGCGGGTGGGGATCAATCAGCCCCAGCATTTT. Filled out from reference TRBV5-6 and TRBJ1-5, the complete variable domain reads DAGVTQSPTHLIKTRGQQVTLRCSPKSGHDTVSWYQQALGQGPQFIFQYYEEEERQRGNFPDRFSGHQFPNYSSELNVNALLLGDSALYLCASSPPRVGINQPQHFGDGTRLSIL.

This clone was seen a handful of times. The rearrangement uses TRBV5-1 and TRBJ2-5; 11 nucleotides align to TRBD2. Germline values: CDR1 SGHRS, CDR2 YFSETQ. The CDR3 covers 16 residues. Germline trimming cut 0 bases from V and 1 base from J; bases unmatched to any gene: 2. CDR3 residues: CASSLGLAGPQETQYF. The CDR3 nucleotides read TGCGCCAGCAGCTTGGGACTAGCGGGGCCCCAAGAGACCCAGTACTTC. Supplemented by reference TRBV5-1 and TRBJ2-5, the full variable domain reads KAGVTQTPRYLIKTRGQQVTLSCSPISGHRSVSWYQQTPGQGLQFLFEYFSETQRNKGNFPGRFSGRQFSNSRSEMNVSTLELGDSALYLCASSLGLAGPQETQYFGPGTRLLVL.

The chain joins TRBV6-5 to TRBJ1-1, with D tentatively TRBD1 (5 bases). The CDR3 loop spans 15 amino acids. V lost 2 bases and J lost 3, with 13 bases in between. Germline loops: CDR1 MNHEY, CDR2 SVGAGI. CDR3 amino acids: CASSYDRGRHTEAFF. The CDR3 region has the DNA TGTGCCAGCAGTTACGATCGGGGGAGGCACACTGAAGCTTTCTTT.

The CDR3 here is CASSPGTSKETQYF. The CDR3 nucleotides read TGTGCCAGCAGCCCTGGGACTAGCAAAGAGACCCAGTACTTC. The gene calls are TRBV5-4 and TRBJ2-5, with 9 positions matching TRBD2. V lost 4 bases to trimming and J lost 3 bases; unmatched junction nucleotides: 4. Germline assignment: CDR1 SGHNT and CDR2 YYREEE (reference sequence). CDR3 length: 14 residues.

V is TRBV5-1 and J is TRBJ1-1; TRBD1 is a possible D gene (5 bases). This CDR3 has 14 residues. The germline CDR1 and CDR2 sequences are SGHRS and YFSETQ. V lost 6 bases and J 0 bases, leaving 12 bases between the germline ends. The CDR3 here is CASTIGTVNTEAFF. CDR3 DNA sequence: TGCGCCAGCACCATAGGGACGGTGAACACTGAAGCTTTCTTT.

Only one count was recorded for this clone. CDR3 sequence: CASSETGVMTYEQYF. CDR3 DNA: TGTGCCAGCAGTGAAACAGGGGTTATGACCTACGAGCAGTACTTC. The rearrangement links TRBV25-1 to TRBJ2-7; TRBD1 agrees at 7 bases. This CDR3 contains 15 residues. Germline values: CDR1 MGHDK, CDR2 SYGVNS. J gave up 2 bases and V 2 bases, and 6 bases lay outside the gene matches.

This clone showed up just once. The CDR3 nucleotides read TGTGCCAGCAGCGACGGGAACTATGGCTACACCTTC. It codes for CASSDGNYGYTF. The chain employs TRBV13 and TRBJ1-2; D remains unclear. The CDR3 spans 12 residues. Germline loops: CDR1 PRHDT, CDR2 FYEKMQ (reference sequence). Between the trimmed V and J ends, which lost 5 bases and 2 bases, there was a span of 6 bases.

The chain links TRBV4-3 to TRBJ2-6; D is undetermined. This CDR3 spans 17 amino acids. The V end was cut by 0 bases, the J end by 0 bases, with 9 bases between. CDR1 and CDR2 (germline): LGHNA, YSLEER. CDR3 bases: TGCGCCAGCAGCCAAGAGGTTACCGACTCTGGGGCCAACGTCCTGACTTTC. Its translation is CASSQEVTDSGANVLTF.

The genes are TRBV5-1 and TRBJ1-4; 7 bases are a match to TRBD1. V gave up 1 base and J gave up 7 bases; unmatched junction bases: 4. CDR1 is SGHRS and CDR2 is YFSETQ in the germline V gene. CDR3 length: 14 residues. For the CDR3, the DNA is TGCGCCAGCAGCTTGCGGCAGGGGGGTGAAAAACTGTTTTTT. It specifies CASSLRQGGEKLFF.

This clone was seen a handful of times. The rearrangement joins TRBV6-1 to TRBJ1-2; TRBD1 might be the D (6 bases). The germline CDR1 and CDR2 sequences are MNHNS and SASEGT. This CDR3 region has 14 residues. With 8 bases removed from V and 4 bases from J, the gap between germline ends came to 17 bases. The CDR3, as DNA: TGTGCCAGCGGGGCCGGGACACAAGTCTATGGCTACACCTTC. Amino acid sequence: CASGAGTQVYGYTF.

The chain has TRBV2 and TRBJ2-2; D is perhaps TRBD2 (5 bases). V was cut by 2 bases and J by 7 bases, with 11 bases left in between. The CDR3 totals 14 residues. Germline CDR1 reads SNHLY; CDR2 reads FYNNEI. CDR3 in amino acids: CASSETREGGELFF. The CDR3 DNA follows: TGTGCCAGCAGTGAAACGAGGGAAGGCGGGGAGCTGTTTTTT.

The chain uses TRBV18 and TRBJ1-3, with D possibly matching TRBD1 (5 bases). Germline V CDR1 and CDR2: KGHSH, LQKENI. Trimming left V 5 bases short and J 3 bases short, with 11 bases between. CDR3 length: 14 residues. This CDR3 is CASSEGTLGNTIYF. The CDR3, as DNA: TGTGCCAGCTCAGAGGGGACCCTTGGAAACACCATATATTTT. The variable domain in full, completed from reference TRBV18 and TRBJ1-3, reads NAGVMQNPRHLVRRRGQEARLRCSPMKGHSHVYWYRQLPEEGLKFMVYLQKENIIDESGMPKERFSAEFPKEGPSILRIQQVVRGDSAAYFCASSEGTLGNTIYFGEGSWLTVV.

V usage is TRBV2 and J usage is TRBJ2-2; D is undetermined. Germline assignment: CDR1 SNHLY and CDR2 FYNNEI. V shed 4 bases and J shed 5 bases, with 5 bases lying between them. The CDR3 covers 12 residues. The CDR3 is CASSVATGELFF. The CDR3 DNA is TGTGCCAGCAGTGTCGCTACCGGGGAGCTGTTTTTT.

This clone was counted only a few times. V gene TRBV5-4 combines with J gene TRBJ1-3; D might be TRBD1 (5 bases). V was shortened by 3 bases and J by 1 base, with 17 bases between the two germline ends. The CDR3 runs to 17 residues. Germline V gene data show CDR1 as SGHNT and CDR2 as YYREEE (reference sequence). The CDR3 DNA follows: TGTGCCAGCAGCTCCCCCCGGCAGGGCCCTTCTGGAAACACCATATATTTT. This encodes CASSSPRQGPSGNTIYF.

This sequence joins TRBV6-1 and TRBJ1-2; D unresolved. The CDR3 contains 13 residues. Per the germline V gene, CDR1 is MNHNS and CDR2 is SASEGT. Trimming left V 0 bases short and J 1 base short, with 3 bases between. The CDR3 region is CASSEAFNYGYTF. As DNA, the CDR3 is TGTGCCAGCAGTGAAGCTTTTAACTATGGCTACACCTTC.

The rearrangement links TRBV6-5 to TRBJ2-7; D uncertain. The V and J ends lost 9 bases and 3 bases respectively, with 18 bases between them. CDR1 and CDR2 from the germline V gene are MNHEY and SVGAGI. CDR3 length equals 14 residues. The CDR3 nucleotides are TGTGCCAGTGCCAACCCGTTCACCTTCTACGAGCAGTACTTC. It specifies CASANPFTFYEQYF.

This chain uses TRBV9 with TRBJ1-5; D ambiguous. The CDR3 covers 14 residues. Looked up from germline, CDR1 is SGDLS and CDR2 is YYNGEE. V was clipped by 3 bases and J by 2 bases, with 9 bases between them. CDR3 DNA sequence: TGTGCCAGCAGCGGGGGTAGTGGCAATCAGCCCCAGCATTTT. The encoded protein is CASSGGSGNQPQHF.

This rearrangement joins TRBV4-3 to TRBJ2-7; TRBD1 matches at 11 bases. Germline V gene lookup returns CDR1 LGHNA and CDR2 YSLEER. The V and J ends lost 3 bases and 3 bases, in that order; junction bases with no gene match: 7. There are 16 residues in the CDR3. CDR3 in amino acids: CASSQSPGTGGYEQYF. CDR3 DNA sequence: TGCGCCAGCAGCCAGTCCCCCGGGACAGGGGGCTACGAGCAGTACTTC.